These 18 T cell receptor beta chains were sequenced from one sample in a study of cytomegalovirus exposure and HLA in healthy donors. The PCR used 60 Vbeta and 13 Jbeta primers. The data were produced by immunoSEQ multiplex PCR, yet TCRdb's version contains in-frame clones alone and is incomplete. The profile shows about 180,000 clones, 60% to 80% of them singletons. Source material: PBMCs. The receptor source for this set is a man between 35 and 55 years old in good health and CMV-seropositive.

The chain carries TRBV5-4 and TRBJ2-4; tentative D call: TRBD1 (5 bases). The CDR3 length is 15 residues. V was pared by 4 bases and J by 6 bases, with 17 bases between. Germline V gives CDR1 SGHNT, CDR2 YYREEE (reference sequence). The DNA of the CDR3 is TGTGCCAGCAGCAGCCACCAGGGAAGGGGAAACATTCAGTACTTC. Translation gives CASSSHQGRGNIQYF.

The chain uses TRBV19 and TRBJ2-7; TRBD2 might be the D (7 bases). Trimming pared 3 bases from V and 0 bases from J, leaving 15 bases between. This CDR3 has 16 amino acids. Germline values: CDR1 LNHDA, CDR2 SQIVND (reference sequence). DNA for the CDR3: TGTGCCAGTAGTATCAATTCGGGGGGCTACTCCTACGAGCAGTACTTC. It specifies CASSINSGGYSYEQYF.

This rearrangement joins TRBV19 to TRBJ2-1; 9 bases map to TRBD2. The CDR3 has 14 amino acids. Germline-derived CDR1 and CDR2 are LNHDA and SQIVND (reference sequence). V trimming: 6 bases; J trimming: 8 bases; junction bases outside the gene matches: 8. CDR3 DNA sequence: TGTGCCAGTAGGGGCCTAGCGGGAACAGATGAGCAGTTCTTC. Translating it yields CASRGLAGTDEQFF. Full variable domain (rest looked up from reference TRBV19 and TRBJ2-1): DGGITQSPKYLFRKEGQNVTLSCEQNLNHDAMYWYRQDPGQGLRLIYYSQIVNDFQKGDIAEGYSVSREKKESFPLTVTSAQKNPTAFYLCASRGLAGTDEQFFGPGTRLTVL.

The V gene is TRBV7-2, the J gene TRBJ1-2, with 9 bases matching TRBD1. V dropped 5 bases and J dropped 6; count of bases not matched to a gene: 4. Germline assignment: CDR1 SGHTA and CDR2 FQGNSA. The CDR3 totals 13 residues. The DNA of the CDR3 is TGTGCCAGCAGCCCTGGGACAGGGAATGGCTACACCTTC. Its protein is CASSPGTGNGYTF.

J is TRBJ1-1 and V is TRBV7-8; 7 positions match TRBD1. There are 16 residues in the CDR3. Germline CDR1 SGHVS, CDR2 FQNEAQ. J lost 6 bases, V lost 2 bases, and 12 bases had no gene match. CDR3 coding DNA: TGTGCCAGCAGCTTACCATGGACAGGCGTCGTTCCTGAAGCTTTCTTT. It encodes CASSLPWTGVVPEAFF.

The V call is TRBV9, the J call TRBJ2-3; 7 bases fit TRBD2. This CDR3 is built from 11 residues. V gave up 10 bases and J gave up 5 bases; unmatched junction bases: 4. Germline CDR1 and CDR2: SGDLS and YYNGEE. In DNA, the CDR3 is TGTGCCTCTGGGGGGGTAGATACGCAGTATTTT. Protein sequence: CASGGVDTQYF.

This clone was seen a handful of times. CDR3 amino acids: CASSLDRGNSPLHF. DNA for the CDR3: TGCGCCAGCAGCTTGGACAGGGGGAATTCACCCCTCCACTTT. This chain connects TRBV5-1 to TRBJ1-6, with 8 nucleotides matching TRBD1. The CDR3 is 14 amino acids. The V segment lost 0 bases and the J segment 7 bases; nucleotides outside the gene matches: 0. From germline, CDR1 is SGHRS and CDR2 YFSETQ.

A remark on this clone: The germline gene is not matched at one end of the junction; a read error may be the cause. This chain links TRBV10-3 with TRBJ2-4, with a weak D call TRBD2 (5 bases). The germline CDR1 and CDR2 sequences are ENHRY and SYGVKD. The CDR3 spans 15 residues. CDR3 sequence reads: CAISDSTKAKNSQYF. The CDR3 DNA sequence: TGTGCCATCAGTGACTCGACTAAAGCCAAAAACAGTCAGTACTTC.

The chain couples TRBV29-1 to TRBJ2-3; 7 nucleotides align to TRBD2. The CDR3 runs 14 residues. After removal of 7 bases from V and 4 bases from J, the junction contained 11 bases not matched to a gene. Germline CDR1 is SQVTM and CDR2 is ANQGSEA. The CDR3 region has the DNA TGCAGCGCCTCCGGACGGGGAGGGGCAGATACGCAGTATTTT. Translating gives CSASGRGGADTQYF.

V and J are TRBV10-3 and TRBJ2-5; tentative D call: TRBD1 (5 bases). V lost 3 bases and J lost 5, with 7 bases in between. This CDR3 has 12 amino acids. The germline V gene encodes CDR1 ENHRY and CDR2 SYGVKD. The DNA for the CDR3 is TGTGCCATCAGTGAAGGGGCTGAGACCCAGTACTTC. It encodes CAISEGAETQYF.

Concerning this clone: One junction end does not reproduce the germline sequence, and a read error may be involved. This rearrangement joins TRBV7-9 to TRBJ2-7; possibly TRBD2 for D (6 bases). Germline CDR1 is SEHNR and CDR2 is FQNEAQ (reference sequence). CDR3 length: 14 residues. The CDR3 protein is CSSSARDSNYEQYF. As DNA, the CDR3 is TGTTCCAGCAGCGCACGGGACTCTAACTACGAGCAGTACTTC.

CDR3 sequence: CASSLASQETQYF. CDR3 in DNA: TGCGCCAGCAGCTTGGCCAGCCAAGAGACCCAGTACTTC. The rearrangement joins TRBV5-1 to TRBJ2-5; the D is unclear. The V end lost 0 bases, the J end lost 1 base, and 4 bases lay between the germline ends. The germline CDR1 and CDR2 sequences are SGHRS and YFSETQ. The CDR3 sequence is 13 residues long.

V gene TRBV4-2 combines with J gene TRBJ2-1; a weak D match, TRBD2 (5 bases). The CDR3 runs to 15 residues. Germline assignment: CDR1 LGHNA and CDR2 YNFKEQ. The V and J ends lost 0 bases and 4 bases respectively, with 10 bases between them. This CDR3 reads CASSQDREPYNEQFF. The CDR3 DNA follows: TGTGCCAGCAGCCAAGATCGGGAACCGTACAATGAGCAGTTCTTC.

On this clone: Relative to the germline gene, one junction end is altered; a read error may explain this. At the DNA level, this CDR3 is encoded by other sequences in the same sample as well. This chain uses TRBV11-3 with TRBJ2-1, with a weak D call TRBD1 (6 bases). CDR1 and CDR2 from the germline V gene are SGHNT and YENEEA. The CDR3 is 13 amino acids. The CDR3 loop is CASSFTQTGGAVF. CDR3 bases: TGTGCTAGCAGCTTCACACAGACAGGTGGGGCCGTCTTC.

This clone was seen a few times. The rearrangement uses TRBV4-1 and TRBJ2-3, with 9 bases matching TRBD2. The CDR3 spans 14 residues. The V segment lost 7 bases and the J segment 2 bases; nucleotides outside the gene matches: 4. Germline-derived CDR1 and CDR2 are MGHRA and YSYEKL. In DNA form, the CDR3 reads TGCGCCAGCAACCCTAGCGGGGTCACAGATACGCAGTATTTT. As protein: CASNPSGVTDTQYF.

The count of this clone is one. The rearrangement joins TRBV7-9 to TRBJ2-5, with 12 bases fitting TRBD2. The CDR3 is 16 amino acids. V lost 5 bases and J lost 5; bases outside the gene matches: 9. The germline CDR1 and CDR2 sequences are SEHNR and FQNEAQ (reference sequence). The DNA of the CDR3 is TGTGCCAGCAGCGAGACACTAGCGGGAGGCTTTGAGACCCAGTACTTC. Residues: CASSETLAGGFETQYF.

This clone was recorded once. The V gene is TRBV28, the J gene TRBJ2-7, with TRBD2 matching 12 bases. From germline, CDR1 is MDHEN and CDR2 SYDVKM. The V gene end was trimmed by 10 bases and the J gene end by 6 bases; junction bases not matched to a gene: 13. This CDR3 region has 15 residues. The CDR3 sequence: CATQRSGLAGTEQYF. The CDR3, as DNA: TGTGCCACCCAGAGAAGCGGACTAGCGGGAACCGAGCAGTACTTC.

With respect to this clone: The same CDR3 also results from other DNA sequences found in this sample. The gene calls are TRBV18 and TRBJ2-5; D might be TRBD2 (5 bases). CDR3 length: 14 amino acids. Germline V lookup: CDR1 KGHSH, CDR2 LQKENI. V shed 1 base and J shed 4 bases, with 10 bases lying between them. CDR3 region: CASSPQGASETQYF. For the CDR3, the DNA is TGTGCCAGCTCACCACAGGGAGCTTCAGAGACCCAGTACTTC.